This TCR beta chain emerged from a study of blood T cell repertoires in COVID-19. In the study overall: COVID-19 samples from acute and convalescent phases originated in the United States, Italy and Spain. In each case, the material was cDNA or gDNA derived from T cells, B-cell-depleted T cells, or PBMCs.

The repertoire was sequenced with immunoSEQ multiplex PCR; TCRdb's copy has only in-frame clones and lacks some. Of about 110,000 clones in the sample, less than 90% were seen once. The CDR3 sequence is 17 residues long. CDR1 is MNHEY and CDR2 is SMNVEV in the germline V gene (reference sequence). V was pared by 11 bases and J by 2 bases, with 14 bases of the junction left unmatched. The V gene is TRBV27, the J gene TRBJ2-6; 8 nucleotides line up with TRBD1. Sequencing input: peripheral blood. The TCR was taken from a human donor in a cohort sampled during active COVID-19. The CDR3 loop is CASLTLTGATGANVLTF. The CDR3 DNA sequence: TGTGCCTCCTTAACTTTGACAGGGGCCACTGGGGCCAACGTCCTGACTTTC.